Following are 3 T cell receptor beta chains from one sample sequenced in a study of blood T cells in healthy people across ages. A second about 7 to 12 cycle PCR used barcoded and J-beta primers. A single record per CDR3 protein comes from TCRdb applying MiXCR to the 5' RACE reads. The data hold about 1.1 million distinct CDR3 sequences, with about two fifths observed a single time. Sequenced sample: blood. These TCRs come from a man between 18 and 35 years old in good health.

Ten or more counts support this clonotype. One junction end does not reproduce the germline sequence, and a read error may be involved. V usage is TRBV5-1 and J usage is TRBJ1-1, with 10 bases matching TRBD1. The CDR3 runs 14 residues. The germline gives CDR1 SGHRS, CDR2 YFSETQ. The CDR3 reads CASSRTGGNTEAFF. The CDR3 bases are TGTGCCAGCAGCCGGACAGGGGGGAACACTGAAGCTTTCTTT.

The CDR3 bases are TGTGCCAGCAGCTTTCTCAGTCGCTATGGCTACACCTTC. It encodes CASSFLSRYGYTF. J is TRBJ1-2 and V is TRBV7-2; D unresolved. The CDR3 runs 13 residues. With 3 bases removed from V and 4 bases from J, the gap between germline ends came to 9 bases. In germline, CDR1 is SGHTA, CDR2 FQGNSA.

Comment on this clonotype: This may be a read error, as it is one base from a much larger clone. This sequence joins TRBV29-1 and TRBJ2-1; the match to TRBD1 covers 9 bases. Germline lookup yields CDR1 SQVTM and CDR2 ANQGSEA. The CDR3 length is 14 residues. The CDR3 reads CGVEEGTGNNEQFF. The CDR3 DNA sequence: TGCGGCGTTGAAGAAGGGACAGGGAACAATGAGCAGTTCTTC.